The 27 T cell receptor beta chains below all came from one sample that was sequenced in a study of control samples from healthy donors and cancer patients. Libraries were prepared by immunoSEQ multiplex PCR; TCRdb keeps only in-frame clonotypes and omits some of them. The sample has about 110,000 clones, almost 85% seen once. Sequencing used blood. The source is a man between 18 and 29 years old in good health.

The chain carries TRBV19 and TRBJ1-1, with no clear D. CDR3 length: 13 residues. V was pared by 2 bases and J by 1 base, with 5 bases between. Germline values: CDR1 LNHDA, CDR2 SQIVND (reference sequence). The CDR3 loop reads CASSIRRNTEAFF. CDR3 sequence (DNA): TGTGCCAGTAGTATAAGACGGAACACTGAAGCTTTCTTT.

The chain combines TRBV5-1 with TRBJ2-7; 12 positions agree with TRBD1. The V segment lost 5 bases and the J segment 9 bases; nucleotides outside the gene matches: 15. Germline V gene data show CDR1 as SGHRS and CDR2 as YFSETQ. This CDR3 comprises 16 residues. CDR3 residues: CASRPSGGQGALRQYF. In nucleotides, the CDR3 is TGCGCCAGCAGACCATCCGGGGGACAGGGGGCTCTAAGGCAGTACTTC.

This CDR3 reads CASRPPGGTGELFF. In nucleotides, the CDR3 is TGTGCCAGCAGGCCTCCCGGGGGTACCGGGGAGCTGTTTTTT. This chain connects TRBV27 to TRBJ2-2; D may be TRBD2 (6 bases). The CDR3 spans 14 residues. The V end was cut by 6 bases, the J end by 5 bases, with 13 bases between. Looked up from germline, CDR1 is MNHEY and CDR2 is SMNVEV (reference sequence).

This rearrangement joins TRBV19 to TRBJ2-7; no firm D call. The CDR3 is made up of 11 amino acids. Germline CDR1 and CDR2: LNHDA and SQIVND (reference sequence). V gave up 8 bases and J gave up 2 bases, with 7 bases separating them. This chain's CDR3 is CASSMTYEQYV. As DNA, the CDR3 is TGTGCCAGTTCTATGACCTACGAGCAGTACGTC.

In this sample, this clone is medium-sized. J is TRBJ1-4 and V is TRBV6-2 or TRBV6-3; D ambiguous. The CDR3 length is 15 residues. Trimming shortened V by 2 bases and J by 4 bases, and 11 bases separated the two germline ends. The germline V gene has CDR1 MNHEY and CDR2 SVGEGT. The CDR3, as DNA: TGTGCCAGCAGTTACGAGGGCCATTTTAATGAAAAACTGTTTTTT. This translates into CASSYEGHFNEKLFF.

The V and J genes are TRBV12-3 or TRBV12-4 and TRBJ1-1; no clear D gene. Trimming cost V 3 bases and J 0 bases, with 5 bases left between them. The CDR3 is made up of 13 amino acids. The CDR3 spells CASSFSMNTEAFF. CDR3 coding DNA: TGTGCCAGCAGTTTTAGTATGAACACTGAAGCTTTCTTT.

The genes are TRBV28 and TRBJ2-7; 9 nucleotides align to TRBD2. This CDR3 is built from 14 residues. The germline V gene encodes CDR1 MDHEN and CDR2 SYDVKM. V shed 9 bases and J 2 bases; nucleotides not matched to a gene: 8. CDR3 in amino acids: CASYGGGGAYEQYF. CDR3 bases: TGTGCCAGTTATGGAGGCGGGGGGGCCTACGAGCAGTACTTC. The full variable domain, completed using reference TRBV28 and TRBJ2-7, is DVKVTQSSRYLVKRTGEKVFLECVQDMDHENMFWYRQDPGLGLRLIYFSYDVKMKEKGDIPEGYSVSREKKERFSLILESASTNQTSMYLCASYGGGGAYEQYFGPGTRLTVT.

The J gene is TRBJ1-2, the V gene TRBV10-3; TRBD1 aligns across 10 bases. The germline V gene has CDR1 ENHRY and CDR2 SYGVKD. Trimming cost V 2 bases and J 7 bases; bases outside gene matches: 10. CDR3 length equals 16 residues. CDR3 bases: TGTGCCATCAGTGAGGGACAGGGGGGATTAAGCGCTGGCTACACCTTC. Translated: CAISEGQGGLSAGYTF.

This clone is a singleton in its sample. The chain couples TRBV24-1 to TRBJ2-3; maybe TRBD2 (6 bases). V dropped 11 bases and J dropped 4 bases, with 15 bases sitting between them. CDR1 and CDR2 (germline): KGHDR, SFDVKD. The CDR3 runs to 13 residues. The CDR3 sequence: CASGKTGSDTQYF. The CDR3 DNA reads TGTGCCAGCGGGAAGACCGGATCAGATACGCAGTATTTT.

The CDR3 region is CASSWTGAFNQPQHF. The CDR3 DNA is TGTGCCAGTAGTTGGACAGGGGCTTTCAATCAGCCCCAGCATTTT. V is TRBV19 and J is TRBJ1-5, with 9 bases matching TRBD1. J gave up 3 bases and V 5 bases, and 5 bases lay outside the gene matches. This CDR3 has 15 amino acids. Per germline, CDR1 LNHDA and CDR2 SQIVND (reference sequence).

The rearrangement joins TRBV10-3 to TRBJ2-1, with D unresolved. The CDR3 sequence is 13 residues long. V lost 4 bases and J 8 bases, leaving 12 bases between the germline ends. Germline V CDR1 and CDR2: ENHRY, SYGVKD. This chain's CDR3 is CAISGGMRHEQFF. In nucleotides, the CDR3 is TGTGCCATCAGTGGGGGAATGCGCCATGAGCAGTTCTTC.

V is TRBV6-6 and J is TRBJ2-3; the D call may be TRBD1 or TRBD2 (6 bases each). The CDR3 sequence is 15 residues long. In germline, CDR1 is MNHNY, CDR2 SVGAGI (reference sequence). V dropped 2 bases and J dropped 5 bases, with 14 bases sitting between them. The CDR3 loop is CASSYRGAGKDTQYF. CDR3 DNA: TGTGCCAGCAGTTACAGGGGGGCGGGGAAAGATACGCAGTATTTT.

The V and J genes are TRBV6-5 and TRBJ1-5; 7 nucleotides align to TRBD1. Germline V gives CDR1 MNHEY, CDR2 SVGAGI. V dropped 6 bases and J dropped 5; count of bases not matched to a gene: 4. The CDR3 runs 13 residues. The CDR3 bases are TGTGCCAGCAGCGGAGGGGGCGATCAGCCCCAGCATTTT. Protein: CASSGGGDQPQHF.

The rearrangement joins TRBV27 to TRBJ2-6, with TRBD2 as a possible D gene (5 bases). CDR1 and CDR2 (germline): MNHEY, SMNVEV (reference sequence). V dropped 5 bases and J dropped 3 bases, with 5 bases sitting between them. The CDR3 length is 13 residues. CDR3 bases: TGTGCCAGCAGTCGGGGTGGGGCCAACGTCCTGACTTTC. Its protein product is CASSRGGANVLTF.

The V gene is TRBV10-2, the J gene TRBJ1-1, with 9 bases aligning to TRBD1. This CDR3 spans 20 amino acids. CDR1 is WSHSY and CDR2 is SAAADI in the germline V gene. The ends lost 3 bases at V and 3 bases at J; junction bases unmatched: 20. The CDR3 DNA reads TGCGCCAGCAGTGAAGGGACAGGGCTAACATCGACGGTATTTTACACTGAAGCTTTCTTT. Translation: CASSEGTGLTSTVFYTEAFF.

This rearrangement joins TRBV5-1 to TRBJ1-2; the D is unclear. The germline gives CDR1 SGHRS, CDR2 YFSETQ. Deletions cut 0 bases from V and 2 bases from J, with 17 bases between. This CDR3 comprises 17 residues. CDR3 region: CASSLALGGTMNYGYTF. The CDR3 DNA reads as TGCGCCAGCAGCTTGGCCTTAGGCGGAACCATGAACTATGGCTACACCTTC.

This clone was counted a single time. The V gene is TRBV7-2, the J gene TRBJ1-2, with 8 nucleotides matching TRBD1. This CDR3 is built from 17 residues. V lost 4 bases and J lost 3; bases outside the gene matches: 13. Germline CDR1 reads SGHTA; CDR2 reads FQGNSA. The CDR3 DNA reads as TGTGCCAGCAGCTCTAATCTCCAGGGGGCGGCGGACTATGGCTACACCTTC. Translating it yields CASSSNLQGAADYGYTF. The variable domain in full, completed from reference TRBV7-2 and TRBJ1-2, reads GAGVSQSPSNKVTEKGKDVELRCDPISGHTALYWYRQSLGQGLEFLIYFQGNSAPDKSGLPSDRFSAERTGGSVSTLTIQRTQQEDSAVYLCASSSNLQGAADYGYTFGSGTRLTVV.

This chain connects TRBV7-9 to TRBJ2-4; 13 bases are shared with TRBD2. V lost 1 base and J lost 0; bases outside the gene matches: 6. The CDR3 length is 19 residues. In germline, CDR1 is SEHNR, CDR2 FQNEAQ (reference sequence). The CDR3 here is CASSLGGLAGDLAKNIQYF. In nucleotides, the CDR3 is TGTGCCAGCAGCTTAGGAGGACTAGCGGGAGATCTAGCCAAAAACATTCAGTACTTC.

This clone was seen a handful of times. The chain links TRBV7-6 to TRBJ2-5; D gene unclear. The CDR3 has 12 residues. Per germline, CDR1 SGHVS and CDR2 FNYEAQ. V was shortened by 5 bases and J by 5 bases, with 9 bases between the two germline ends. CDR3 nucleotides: TGTGCCAGCAGCGCAGGTGGGGAGACCCAGTACTTC. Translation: CASSAGGETQYF.

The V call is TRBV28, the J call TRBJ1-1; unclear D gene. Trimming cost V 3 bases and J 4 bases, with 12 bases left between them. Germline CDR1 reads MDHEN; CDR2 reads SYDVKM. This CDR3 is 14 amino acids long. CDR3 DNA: TGTGCCAGCAGTTTGAGGGAATTTGGCACTGAAGCTTTCTTT. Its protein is CASSLREFGTEAFF. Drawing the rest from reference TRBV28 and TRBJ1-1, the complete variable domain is DVKVTQSSRYLVKRTGEKVFLECVQDMDHENMFWYRQDPGLGLRLIYFSYDVKMKEKGDIPEGYSVSREKKERFSLILESASTNQTSMYLCASSLREFGTEAFFGQGTRLTVV.

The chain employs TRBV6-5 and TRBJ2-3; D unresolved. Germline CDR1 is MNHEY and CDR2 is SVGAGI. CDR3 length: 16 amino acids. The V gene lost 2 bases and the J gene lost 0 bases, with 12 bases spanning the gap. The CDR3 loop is CASSYTGMTSTDTQYF. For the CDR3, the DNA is TGTGCCAGCAGTTACACCGGAATGACTAGCACAGATACGCAGTATTTT.

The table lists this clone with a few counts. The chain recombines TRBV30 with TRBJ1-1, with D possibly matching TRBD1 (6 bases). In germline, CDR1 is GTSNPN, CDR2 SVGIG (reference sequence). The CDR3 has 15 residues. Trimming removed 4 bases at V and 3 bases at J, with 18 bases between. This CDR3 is CAWNRIGKGDTEAFF. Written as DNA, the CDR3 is TGTGCCTGGAACAGGATCGGGAAGGGGGACACTGAAGCTTTCTTT.

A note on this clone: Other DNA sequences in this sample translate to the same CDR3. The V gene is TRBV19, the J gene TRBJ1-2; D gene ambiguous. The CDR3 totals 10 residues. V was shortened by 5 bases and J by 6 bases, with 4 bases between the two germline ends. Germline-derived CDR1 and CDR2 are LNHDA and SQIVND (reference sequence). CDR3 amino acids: CASSGHGYTF. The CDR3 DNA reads TGTGCCAGTAGTGGACATGGCTACACCTTC.

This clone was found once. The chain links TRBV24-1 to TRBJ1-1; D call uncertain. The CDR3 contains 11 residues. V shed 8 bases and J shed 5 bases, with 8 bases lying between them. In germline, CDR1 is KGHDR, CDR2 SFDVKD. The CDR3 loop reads CATISGTEAFF. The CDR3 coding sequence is TGTGCCACCATATCCGGAACTGAAGCTTTCTTT.

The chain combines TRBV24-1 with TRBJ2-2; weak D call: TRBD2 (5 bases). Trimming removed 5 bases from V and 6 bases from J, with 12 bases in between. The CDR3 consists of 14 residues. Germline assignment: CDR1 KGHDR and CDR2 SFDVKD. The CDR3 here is CATSVRGPAGELFF. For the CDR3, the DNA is TGTGCCACCAGTGTTCGGGGTCCGGCCGGGGAGCTGTTTTTT.

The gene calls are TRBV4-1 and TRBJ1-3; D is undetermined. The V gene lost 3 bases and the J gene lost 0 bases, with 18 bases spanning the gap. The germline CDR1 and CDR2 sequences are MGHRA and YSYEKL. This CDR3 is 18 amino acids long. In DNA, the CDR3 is TGCGCCAGCAGCCAGGAGTTCACTCCTGACTTCTCTGGAAACACCATATATTTT. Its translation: CASSQEFTPDFSGNTIYF.

The CDR3 DNA reads TGCGCCAGCAGTCACAGTCCGAACACTGAAGCTTTCTTT. Protein product: CASSHSPNTEAFF. The V and J genes are TRBV10-1 and TRBJ1-1; D ambiguous. Germline V lookup: CDR1 WNHNN, CDR2 SYGVQD (reference sequence). The CDR3 is 13 residues long. Between the trimmed V and J ends, which lost 5 bases and 1 base, there was a span of 8 bases.